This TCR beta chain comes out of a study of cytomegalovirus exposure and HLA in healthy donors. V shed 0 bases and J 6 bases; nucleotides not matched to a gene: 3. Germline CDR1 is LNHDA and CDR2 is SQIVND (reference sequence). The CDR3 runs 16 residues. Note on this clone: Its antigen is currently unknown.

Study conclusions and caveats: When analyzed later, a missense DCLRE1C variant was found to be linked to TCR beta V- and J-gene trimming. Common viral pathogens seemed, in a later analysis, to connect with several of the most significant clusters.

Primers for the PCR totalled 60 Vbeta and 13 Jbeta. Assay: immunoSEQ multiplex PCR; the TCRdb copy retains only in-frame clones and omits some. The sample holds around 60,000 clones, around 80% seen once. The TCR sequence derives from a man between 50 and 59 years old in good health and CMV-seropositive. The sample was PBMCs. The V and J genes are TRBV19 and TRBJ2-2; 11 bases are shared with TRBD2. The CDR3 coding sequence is TGTGCCAGTAGTATAGATGGTAGCGGGAGGGCCGGGGAGCTGTTTTTT. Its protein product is CASSIDGSGRAGELFF. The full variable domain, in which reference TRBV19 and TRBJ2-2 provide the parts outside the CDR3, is DGGITQSPKYLFRKEGQNVTLSCEQNLNHDAMYWYRQDPGQGLRLIYYSQIVNDFQKGDIAEGYSVSREKKESFPLTVTSAQKNPTAFYLCASSIDGSGRAGELFFGEGSRLTVL.